The present entry profiles one T cell receptor (beta chain) with its context. Using immunoSEQ multiplex PCR, the repertoire was profiled, and TCRdb retains in-frame clones only, with some absent. The sample has around 260,000 clones, about 80% seen once. The data were taken from a study of blood T cell repertoires in COVID-19. The sequencing sample was made of peripheral blood. This clonotype was sampled from a person between 70 and 80 years old with COVID-19, enrolled during active disease.

The CDR3 DNA follows: TGTGCCAGCAGCTTGGGACAGGGGTTCACTGAAGCTTTCTTT. Translation: CASSLGQGFTEAFF. This sequence joins TRBV5-6 and TRBJ1-1; 8 nucleotides align to TRBD1. This CDR3 comprises 14 residues. Germline V gene data show CDR1 as SGHDT and CDR2 as YYEEEE. Trimming at V came to 0 bases and at J to 4 bases, leaving 2 bases not matched to a gene.